This entry lists 21 T cell receptor beta chains sequenced from one sample in a study of beta chain features in type 1 diabetes. TCRB transcripts that were expressed got sequenced, as all of the isolated RNA had been reverse transcribed. Assay: immunoSEQ multiplex PCR; the TCRdb copy retains only in-frame clones and omits some. The table lists around 280,000 clones, about 7.8% of them singletons. The sequencing sample was made of central memory CD4+ T cells from blood. Source of these receptors: a woman under 30 in good health.

This clone appeared many times. J is TRBJ1-2 and V is TRBV7-2; TRBD1 might be the D (6 bases). Germline V gene lookup returns CDR1 SGHTA and CDR2 FQGNSA. V lost 5 bases to trimming and J lost 4 bases, with 14 bases between them. This CDR3 is 14 amino acids long. DNA of the CDR3: TGTGCCAGCAGCACGGGACAAGGAGGCTATGGCTACACCTTC. Amino acids: CASSTGQGGYGYTF.

This clone appeared a few times. The chain uses TRBV7-8 and TRBJ2-1; 8 positions agree with TRBD1. J gave up 7 bases and V 1 base, and 6 bases lay outside the gene matches. This CDR3 spans 15 amino acids. Germline values: CDR1 SGHVS, CDR2 FQNEAQ. Here the CDR3 reads CASSLGTGILNEQFF. The CDR3 region has the DNA TGTGCCAGCAGCTTAGGGACAGGGATTCTTAATGAGCAGTTCTTC.

This clone was counted many times. V and J are TRBV30 and TRBJ1-2; D is ambiguous. Trimming pared 1 base from V and 13 bases from J, leaving 10 bases between. This CDR3 region has 10 residues. CDR1 GTSNPN and CDR2 SVGIG come from the germline V gene (reference sequence). The CDR3 nucleotides read TGTGCCTGGAGTGGCCCAGCAGCCACCTTC. Translation: CAWSGPAATF.

This CDR3 reads CAWSVRGGQPQHF. CDR3 bases: TGTGCCTGGAGTGTAAGGGGAGGTCAGCCCCAGCATTTT. V is TRBV30 and J is TRBJ1-5, with a weak D call TRBD1 (5 bases). The germline CDR1 and CDR2 sequences are GTSNPN and SVGIG (reference sequence). Between the trimmed V and J ends, which lost 0 bases and 6 bases, there was a span of 9 bases. The CDR3 length is 13 residues.

In regard to this clone: In the same sample, other DNA sequences code for this CDR3. This chain links TRBV28 with TRBJ2-3, with 11 bases fitting TRBD2. This CDR3 spans 15 amino acids. In germline, CDR1 is MDHEN, CDR2 SYDVKM. Trimming removed 4 bases from V and 3 bases from J; junction bases left unmatched: 3. The CDR3 protein is CASSSPSGGTDTQYF. CDR3 nucleotide sequence: TGTGCCAGCAGTTCTCCTAGCGGGGGGACAGATACGCAGTATTTT.

The V call is TRBV18, the J call TRBJ2-2, with D unclear. CDR1 is KGHSH and CDR2 is LQKENI in the germline V gene. CDR3 length: 15 residues. V lost 1 base to trimming and J lost 2 bases, with 8 bases between them. CDR3 residues: CASSPLEFNTGELFF. CDR3 nucleotide sequence: TGTGCCAGCTCACCACTAGAGTTCAACACCGGGGAGCTGTTTTTT.

For this clone: The same CDR3 also results from other DNA sequences found in this sample. V gene TRBV30 combines with J gene TRBJ1-2; D call uncertain. CDR1 GTSNPN and CDR2 SVGIG come from the germline V gene (reference sequence). Trimming left V 1 base short and J 1 base short, with 4 bases between. This CDR3 has 12 amino acids. The DNA for the CDR3 is TGTGCCTGGAGTGGAGGTAACTATGGCTACACCTTC. Its translation: CAWSGGNYGYTF.

V and J are TRBV5-6 and TRBJ1-2; 10 positions agree with TRBD1. The V and J ends lost 4 bases and 2 bases, in that order; junction bases with no gene match: 8. The CDR3 runs to 16 residues. The germline gives CDR1 SGHDT, CDR2 YYEEEE. The CDR3 region has the DNA TGTGCCAGCAGCCCTGGGACAGGGGTCTGGAACTATGGCTACACCTTC. Translation gives CASSPGTGVWNYGYTF.

V gene TRBV7-3 combines with J gene TRBJ2-1; 7 positions agree with TRBD1. Trimming removed 5 bases from V and 9 bases from J; junction bases left unmatched: 4. Germline V lookup: CDR1 SGHTA, CDR2 FQGTGA. The CDR3 spans 12 residues. CDR3 DNA sequence: TGTGCCAGCAGCCTAAACAGGGGTGAGCAGTTCTTC. This codes for CASSLNRGEQFF.

The chain joins TRBV2 to TRBJ2-4; D gene unclear. V lost 8 bases to trimming and J lost 0 bases, with 11 bases between them. CDR1 SNHLY and CDR2 FYNNEI come from the germline V gene. The CDR3 loop spans 14 amino acids. CDR3 sequence: CASSLSSAKNIQYF. CDR3 sequence (DNA): TGTGCCAGCTCTCTCAGTTCAGCCAAAAACATTCAGTACTTC.

The rearrangement joins TRBV6-1 to TRBJ1-4; D is undetermined. CDR1 and CDR2 from the germline V gene are MNHNS and SASEGT. V lost 3 bases and J lost 2, with 1 base in between. The CDR3 is 12 amino acids. This CDR3 is CASSETNEKLFF. The DNA for the CDR3 is TGTGCCAGCAGTGAGACTAATGAAAAACTGTTTTTT.

This clone has just a few counts. V is TRBV7-9 and J is TRBJ1-1, with D perhaps TRBD1 (6 bases). This CDR3 region has 15 residues. Per germline, CDR1 SEHNR and CDR2 FQNEAQ (reference sequence). The ends were cut back, 7 bases at V and 10 bases at J, with 25 bases in the middle. CDR3: CASTVLGTSPLGAFF. CDR3 bases: TGTGCCAGCACCGTGTTGGGGACATCTCCCCTGGGAGCTTTCTTT.

This clone has more than one count but fewer than ten. The rearrangement links TRBV5-4 to TRBJ2-1; the D gene is possibly TRBD2 (5 bases). Germline V gene lookup returns CDR1 SGHNT and CDR2 YYREEE (reference sequence). Trimming took off 4 bases at V and 4 bases at J, with 15 bases between the two ends. This CDR3 comprises 15 residues. CDR3 nucleotide sequence: TGTGCCAGCAGCCTGTCCGGGGTGTCGTACAATGAGCAGTTCTTC. It yields the protein CASSLSGVSYNEQFF.

This chain joins TRBV11-2 and TRBJ2-3; the D call may be TRBD1 or TRBD2 (5 bases each). Germline V gene lookup returns CDR1 SGHAT and CDR2 FQNNGV. This CDR3 has 14 residues. The germline V and J ends were trimmed by 3 bases and 0 bases, with 7 bases remaining between them. The DNA of the CDR3 is TGTGCCAGCAGCTTGGGGGTCAGCACAGATACGCAGTATTTT. Its translation is CASSLGVSTDTQYF. Using reference TRBV11-2 and TRBJ2-3 for the parts outside the CDR3, the full variable domain is EAGVAQSPRYKIIEKRQSVAFWCNPISGHATLYWYQQILGQGPKLLIQFQNNGVVDDSQLPKDRFSAERLKGVDSTLKIQPAKLEDSAVYLCASSLGVSTDTQYFGPGTRLTVL.

The V call is TRBV28, the J call TRBJ1-2; D is uncertain. The V gene's germline CDR1 is MDHEN and CDR2 SYDVKM. V lost 4 bases, J lost 4 bases, and 10 bases lay in between. This CDR3 has 13 amino acids. Here the CDR3 reads CASSYRGFYGYTF. Written as DNA, the CDR3 is TGTGCCAGCAGTTATCGGGGATTCTATGGCTACACCTTC.

This clone was counted at least ten times. The chain employs TRBV7-9 and TRBJ2-7, with a tentative D call TRBD2 (5 bases). This CDR3 comprises 15 residues. In germline, CDR1 is SEHNR, CDR2 FQNEAQ (reference sequence). Trimming took 8 bases from V and 3 from J, leaving 20 bases between them. DNA of the CDR3: TGTGCCAGCGGACCCTTAGTGGGAGCTAGCTACGAGCAGTACTTC. Protein product: CASGPLVGASYEQYF.

In this sample, this clone turned up a few times. V usage is TRBV7-9 and J usage is TRBJ2-1, with 7 bases lining up with TRBD1. CDR3 length: 14 amino acids. Per germline, CDR1 SEHNR and CDR2 FQNEAQ (reference sequence). V lost 4 bases and J lost 6; bases outside the gene matches: 6. CDR3 nucleotides: TGTGCCAGCAGCTCCTCACCAGGGGGCAATGAGCAGTTCTTC. It specifies CASSSSPGGNEQFF.

The sample holds a few counts of this clone. The chain recombines TRBV27 with TRBJ2-7, with D perhaps being TRBD1 or TRBD2 (6 bases each). Germline CDR1 and CDR2: MNHEY and SMNVEV (reference sequence). The CDR3 has 12 residues. Trimming took 5 bases from V and 12 from J, leaving 17 bases between them. The CDR3 here is CASSVTRGPLYV. In nucleotides, the CDR3 is TGTGCCAGCAGTGTCACCCGGGGGCCTCTGTACGTC.

This clone was counted at least ten times. The chain uses TRBV18 and TRBJ2-2; D possibly corresponds to TRBD1 (5 bases). In germline, CDR1 is KGHSH, CDR2 LQKENI. The length of the CDR3 is 16 residues. Deletions cut 2 bases from V and 3 bases from J, with 13 bases between. The CDR3 protein is CASSPRQGIDTGELFF. CDR3 bases: TGTGCCAGCTCACCAAGGCAGGGAATTGACACCGGGGAGCTGTTTTTT.

This clone was seen only a few times. The CDR3 sequence: CASSLASRVGTEAFF. The DNA for the CDR3 is TGTGCCAGCAGCTTGGCGTCCCGGGTGGGCACTGAAGCTTTCTTT. The chain recombines TRBV5-6 with TRBJ1-1; D gene unclear. This CDR3 has 15 amino acids. Germline loops: CDR1 SGHDT, CDR2 YYEEEE. Trimming removed 0 bases at V and 4 bases at J, with 13 bases between.

The chain couples TRBV7-2 to TRBJ2-6; D is ambiguous. Germline V gene data show CDR1 as SGHTA and CDR2 as FQGNSA. The CDR3 sequence is 15 residues long. Trimming shortened V by 2 bases and J by 4 bases, and 9 bases separated the two germline ends. The CDR3 loop reads CASSLKGKGANVLTF. CDR3 nucleotides: TGTGCCAGCAGCTTAAAGGGAAAAGGGGCCAACGTCCTGACTTTC.